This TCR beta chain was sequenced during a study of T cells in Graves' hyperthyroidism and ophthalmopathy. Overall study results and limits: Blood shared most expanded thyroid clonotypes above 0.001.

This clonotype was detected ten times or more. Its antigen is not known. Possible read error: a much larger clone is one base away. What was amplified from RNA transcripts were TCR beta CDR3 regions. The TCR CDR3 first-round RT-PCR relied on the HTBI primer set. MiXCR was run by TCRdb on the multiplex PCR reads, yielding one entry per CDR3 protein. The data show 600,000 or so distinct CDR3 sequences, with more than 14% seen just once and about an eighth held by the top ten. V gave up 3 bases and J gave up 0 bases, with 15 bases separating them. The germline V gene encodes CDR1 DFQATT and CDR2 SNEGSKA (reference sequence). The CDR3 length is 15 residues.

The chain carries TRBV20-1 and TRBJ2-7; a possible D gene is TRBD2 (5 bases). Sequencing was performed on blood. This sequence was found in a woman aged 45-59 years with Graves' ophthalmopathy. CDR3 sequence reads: CSASGEQSFSYEQYF. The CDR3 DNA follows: TGCAGTGCTAGCGGGGAACAGTCCTTCTCCTACGAGCAGTACTTC.